What follows are 27 T cell receptor beta chains derived from one specimen sequenced in a study of blood T cell repertoires in COVID-19. Some clones are missing from TCRdb's copy, which holds only in-frame ones; the method was immunoSEQ multiplex PCR. Of a few hundred thousand clones listed, 90% are singletons. The source material was peripheral blood. Source of these receptors: a woman aged 60-75 years with COVID-19, enrolled during active disease.

The V and J genes are TRBV4-1 and TRBJ1-1; 8 positions match TRBD1. Germline V gene data show CDR1 as MGHRA and CDR2 as YSYEKL. V lost 2 bases to trimming and J lost 5 bases; unmatched junction nucleotides: 7. The CDR3 has 15 amino acids. CDR3 sequence (DNA): TGCGCCAGCAGCCAAAAACAGGGGGGATCTACTGAAGCTTTCTTT. It yields the protein CASSQKQGGSTEAFF.

The chain uses TRBV19 and TRBJ1-2; the match to TRBD1 covers 10 bases. With 7 bases clipped from V and 7 bases from J, the junction kept 18 bases outside the gene matches. The CDR3 has 17 residues. Germline V CDR1 and CDR2: LNHDA, SQIVND (reference sequence). The CDR3 loop is CASIPVRTGGRDSGYTF. As DNA, the CDR3 is TGTGCCAGTATCCCAGTCCGGACAGGGGGACGGGATTCTGGCTACACCTTC.

The chain couples TRBV11-3 to TRBJ2-2; 8 bases are a match to TRBD1. CDR3 length equals 16 residues. CDR1 SGHNT and CDR2 YENEEA come from the germline V gene. Unmatched junction bases numbered 9, after V lost 3 bases and J lost 6 bases. Here the CDR3 reads CASSFLTGENPGELFF. Written as DNA, the CDR3 is TGTGCCAGCAGCTTCCTGACAGGGGAGAATCCCGGGGAGCTGTTTTTT. The full variable domain, its missing parts supplied by reference TRBV11-3 and TRBJ2-2, is EAGVVQSPRYKIIEKKQPVAFWCNPISGHNTLYWYLQNLGQGPELLIRYENEEAVDDSQLPKDRFSAERLKGVDSTLKIQPAELGDSAVYLCASSFLTGENPGELFFGEGSRLTVL.

The chain has TRBV5-5 and TRBJ1-3, with TRBD1 as a possible D gene (5 bases). Trimming took 5 bases from V and 0 from J, leaving 9 bases between them. CDR1 is SGHKS and CDR2 is YYEKEE in the germline V gene (reference sequence). The CDR3 spans 14 residues. The DNA for the CDR3 is TGTGCCAGCAGTTCGACAGCCTCTGGAAACACCATATATTTT. Translated: CASSSTASGNTIYF.

The J gene is TRBJ1-4, the V gene TRBV7-9, with a weak D call TRBD1 (6 bases). The ends were cut back, 5 bases at V and 11 bases at J, with 24 bases in the middle. Per germline, CDR1 SEHNR and CDR2 FQNEAQ (reference sequence). The CDR3 has 16 amino acids. CDR3 in amino acids: CASSPTASQGRGKLFF. In nucleotides, the CDR3 is TGTGCCAGCAGCCCTACCGCTTCCCAGGGGCGTGGGAAACTGTTTTTT.

The rearrangement uses TRBV6-2 or TRBV6-3 and TRBJ1-2; tentative D call: TRBD1 (5 bases). Germline V CDR1 and CDR2: MNHEY, SVGEGT. This CDR3 has 13 residues. V lost 2 bases, J lost 6 bases, and 10 bases lay in between. CDR3 in amino acids: CASSYPQGHGYTF. CDR3 DNA sequence: TGTGCCAGCAGTTACCCTCAGGGCCATGGCTACACCTTC.

The chain couples TRBV5-1 to TRBJ1-5; D not certain. The CDR3 consists of 15 residues. Germline-derived CDR1 and CDR2 are SGHRS and YFSETQ. Trimming cost V 0 bases and J 0 bases, with 7 bases left between them. CDR3 protein: CASSLDSPSNQPQHF. For the CDR3, the DNA is TGCGCCAGCAGCTTGGACAGTCCTAGCAATCAGCCCCAGCATTTT. The complete variable domain, with remaining parts taken from reference TRBV5-1 and TRBJ1-5, reads KAGVTQTPRYLIKTRGQQVTLSCSPISGHRSVSWYQQTPGQGLQFLFEYFSETQRNKGNFPGRFSGRQFSNSRSEMNVSTLELGDSALYLCASSLDSPSNQPQHFGDGTRLSIL.

Worth noting for this clone: This same CDR3 is encoded by further DNA sequences in the sample. This chain uses TRBV7-9 with TRBJ1-2; D possibly corresponds to TRBD1 (5 bases). CDR3 size: 13 residues. V was shortened by 3 bases and J by 4 bases, with 9 bases between the two germline ends. From germline, CDR1 is SEHNR and CDR2 FQNEAQ (reference sequence). The CDR3 DNA follows: TGTGCCAGCAGCTTCGGTCAGGGCTATGGCTACACCTTC. Amino acid sequence: CASSFGQGYGYTF.

This chain uses TRBV4-2 with TRBJ1-2, with D unresolved. Trimming pared 1 base from V and 2 bases from J, leaving 11 bases between. This CDR3 is 15 amino acids long. The germline V gene encodes CDR1 LGHNA and CDR2 YNFKEQ. The CDR3 reads CASSQVPQANYGYTF. CDR3 DNA: TGTGCCAGCAGCCAAGTCCCCCAGGCGAACTATGGCTACACCTTC.

This sequence joins TRBV6-2 or TRBV6-3 and TRBJ2-4, with a possible D match to TRBD1 (6 bases). V was cut by 5 bases and J by 2 bases, with 19 bases left in between. The CDR3 consists of 17 residues. CDR1 and CDR2 from the germline V gene are MNHEY and SVGEGT. CDR3 coding DNA: TGTGCCAGCAGTCCACGACGGACAGAGATAACCAAAAACATTCAGTACTTC. It is translated as CASSPRRTEITKNIQYF.

The chain recombines TRBV6-2 or TRBV6-3 with TRBJ1-5; D perhaps matches TRBD1 (6 bases). Per the germline V gene, CDR1 is MNHEY and CDR2 is SVGEGT. The germline V and J ends were trimmed by 4 bases and 5 bases, with 15 bases remaining between them. The CDR3 loop spans 15 amino acids. The CDR3 DNA reads as TGTGCCAGCAGTTCCCATGCAGGGGCCTATCAGCCCCAGCATTTT. It specifies CASSSHAGAYQPQHF.

The chain couples TRBV6-1 to TRBJ1-2, with 10 nucleotides matching TRBD1. This CDR3 is 17 amino acids long. After removal of 2 bases from V and 8 bases from J, the junction contained 14 bases not matched to a gene. Looked up from germline, CDR1 is MNHNS and CDR2 is SASEGT. CDR3 DNA: TGTGCCAGCAGTGAATCCTGGCACCGGGACAGGGGAATCGGCTACACCTTC. Translated: CASSESWHRDRGIGYTF.

The chain couples TRBV2 to TRBJ1-1; a weak D match, TRBD1 (5 bases). V was shortened by 2 bases and J by 3 bases, with 13 bases between the two germline ends. Germline assignment: CDR1 SNHLY and CDR2 FYNNEI. The CDR3 covers 15 residues. The CDR3 bases are TGTGCCAGCAGTGAAAGGGTCCTAGGGGACACTGAAGCTTTCTTT. The encoded protein is CASSERVLGDTEAFF.

The genes are TRBV11-2 and TRBJ2-1; tentative D call: TRBD2 (5 bases). CDR3 length: 14 amino acids. Per germline, CDR1 SGHAT and CDR2 FQNNGV. V lost 4 bases and J lost 8, with 15 bases in between. The DNA of the CDR3 is TGTGCCAGCAGCTCCATGCCGGGAATCGATGAGCAGTTCTTC. Translation: CASSSMPGIDEQFF.

The rearrangement uses TRBV10-2 and TRBJ1-3; D is possibly TRBD1 (5 bases). CDR3 size: 14 residues. Germline assignment: CDR1 WSHSY and CDR2 SAAADI. Deletions cut 7 bases from V and 0 bases from J, with 10 bases between. The CDR3 DNA reads as TGCGCCAGCAAGCTGGGGGGCTCTGGAAACACCATATATTTT. Translation: CASKLGGSGNTIYF.

The V and J genes are TRBV4-2 and TRBJ1-1; weak D call: TRBD1 (5 bases). Between the trimmed V and J ends, which lost 3 bases and 8 bases, there was a span of 16 bases. The germline V gene has CDR1 LGHNA and CDR2 YNFKEQ. CDR3 length: 14 amino acids. The DNA of the CDR3 is TGTGCCAGCAGCCAGGGTAGCAGGGCCGGCGAAGCTTTCTTT. It translates to CASSQGSRAGEAFF.

The V and J genes are TRBV7-8 and TRBJ1-2; 10 bases are shared with TRBD1. CDR3 length: 14 amino acids. V lost 3 bases to trimming and J lost 4 bases; unmatched junction nucleotides: 2. Per the germline V gene, CDR1 is SGHVS and CDR2 is FQNEAQ. CDR3 loop: CASSFRDRGYGYTF. As DNA, the CDR3 is TGTGCCAGCAGCTTTCGGGACAGGGGCTATGGCTACACCTTC.

This rearrangement joins TRBV9 to TRBJ1-2; D possibly corresponds to TRBD1 (6 bases). Germline lookup yields CDR1 SGDLS and CDR2 YYNGEE. The CDR3 runs 14 residues. V was trimmed by 1 base and J by 8 bases, leaving 15 bases between them. DNA of the CDR3: TGTGCCAGCAGCGTAAGGGGGTCGGGGAACGGCTACACCTTC. Protein sequence: CASSVRGSGNGYTF.

V and J are TRBV4-2 and TRBJ2-7; maybe TRBD2 (6 bases). Germline assignment: CDR1 LGHNA and CDR2 YNFKEQ. CDR3 size: 15 residues. Trimming cost V 3 bases and J 2 bases, with 14 bases left between them. CDR3 nucleotide sequence: TGTGCCAGCAGCCAGGATACAGCTAGCGCCTACGAGCAGTACTTC. Translating it yields CASSQDTASAYEQYF.

The chain recombines TRBV2 with TRBJ2-1; 9 bases line up with TRBD1. The CDR3 runs to 14 residues. V shed 7 bases, J shed 4 bases, and the junction held 5 bases outside the gene matches. The germline V gene encodes CDR1 SNHLY and CDR2 FYNNEI. Written as DNA, the CDR3 is TGTGCCAGCATCGGGACAGGGCTTTACAATGAGCAGTTCTTC. Translating it yields CASIGTGLYNEQFF.

This rearrangement joins TRBV5-6 to TRBJ1-2, with 8 bases fitting TRBD1. Trimming at V came to 4 bases and at J to 0 bases, leaving 11 bases not matched to a gene. Germline CDR1 SGHDT, CDR2 YYEEEE. The CDR3 has 17 residues. The CDR3 spells CASSRVGQAKANYGYTF. Written as DNA, the CDR3 is TGTGCCAGCAGCCGAGTGGGACAGGCCAAGGCTAACTATGGCTACACCTTC.

The J gene is TRBJ1-6, the V gene TRBV12-3 or TRBV12-4; the D is unclear. Trimming took 6 bases from V and 10 from J, leaving 10 bases between them. CDR3 length: 12 amino acids. The CDR3 coding sequence is TGTGCCAGCAGCTGGGAGCGATCACCCCTCCACTTT. It is translated as CASSWERSPLHF.

The chain uses TRBV5-1 and TRBJ2-3, with a weak D call TRBD2 (5 bases). In germline, CDR1 is SGHRS, CDR2 YFSETQ. V was clipped by 2 bases and J by 5 bases, with 9 bases between them. The CDR3 spans 13 residues. Written as DNA, the CDR3 is TGCGCCAGCAGCTTCCGAGGAGGAGATACGCAGTATTTT. Amino acid sequence: CASSFRGGDTQYF.

This clone has a single count. The genes are TRBV7-9 and TRBJ2-5; D possibly corresponds to TRBD2 (6 bases). The CDR3 has 16 amino acids. V shed 2 bases and J shed 4 bases, with 17 bases lying between them. Per the germline V gene, CDR1 is SEHNR and CDR2 is FQNEAQ (reference sequence). The CDR3 loop reads CASSLWGVGILETQYF. CDR3 nucleotides: TGTGCCAGCAGCTTATGGGGGGTCGGTATTCTAGAGACCCAGTACTTC.

The chain couples TRBV2 to TRBJ2-7; tentatively, D is TRBD1 (6 bases). Trimming took 11 bases from V and 0 from J, leaving 17 bases between them. From germline, CDR1 is SNHLY and CDR2 FYNNEI. The CDR3 is 14 amino acids. CDR3 residues: CAGRTAKSSYEQYF. The CDR3, as DNA: TGTGCCGGACGGACAGCCAAGAGCTCCTACGAGCAGTACTTC.

The chain is built from TRBV7-2 and TRBJ2-7, with 8 bases that match TRBD2. The junction had 10 bases not matched to a gene; V was cut back by 2 bases and J by 7 bases. This CDR3 is 15 amino acids long. Germline assignment: CDR1 SGHTA and CDR2 FQGNSA. CDR3 protein: CASSLRIAGSSEQYF. In DNA form, the CDR3 reads TGTGCCAGCAGCTTAAGAATAGCGGGGTCCTCTGAGCAGTACTTC.

This clone was detected once. V is TRBV19 and J is TRBJ1-1; weak D call: TRBD1 (6 bases). This CDR3 has 16 amino acids. Trimming cost V 5 bases and J 1 base, with 17 bases left between them. Germline CDR1 reads LNHDA; CDR2 reads SQIVND (reference sequence). The CDR3 DNA is TGTGCCAGTAGTCCCCAAAGGGGGGGAAGGAACACTGAAGCTTTCTTT. It encodes CASSPQRGGRNTEAFF.